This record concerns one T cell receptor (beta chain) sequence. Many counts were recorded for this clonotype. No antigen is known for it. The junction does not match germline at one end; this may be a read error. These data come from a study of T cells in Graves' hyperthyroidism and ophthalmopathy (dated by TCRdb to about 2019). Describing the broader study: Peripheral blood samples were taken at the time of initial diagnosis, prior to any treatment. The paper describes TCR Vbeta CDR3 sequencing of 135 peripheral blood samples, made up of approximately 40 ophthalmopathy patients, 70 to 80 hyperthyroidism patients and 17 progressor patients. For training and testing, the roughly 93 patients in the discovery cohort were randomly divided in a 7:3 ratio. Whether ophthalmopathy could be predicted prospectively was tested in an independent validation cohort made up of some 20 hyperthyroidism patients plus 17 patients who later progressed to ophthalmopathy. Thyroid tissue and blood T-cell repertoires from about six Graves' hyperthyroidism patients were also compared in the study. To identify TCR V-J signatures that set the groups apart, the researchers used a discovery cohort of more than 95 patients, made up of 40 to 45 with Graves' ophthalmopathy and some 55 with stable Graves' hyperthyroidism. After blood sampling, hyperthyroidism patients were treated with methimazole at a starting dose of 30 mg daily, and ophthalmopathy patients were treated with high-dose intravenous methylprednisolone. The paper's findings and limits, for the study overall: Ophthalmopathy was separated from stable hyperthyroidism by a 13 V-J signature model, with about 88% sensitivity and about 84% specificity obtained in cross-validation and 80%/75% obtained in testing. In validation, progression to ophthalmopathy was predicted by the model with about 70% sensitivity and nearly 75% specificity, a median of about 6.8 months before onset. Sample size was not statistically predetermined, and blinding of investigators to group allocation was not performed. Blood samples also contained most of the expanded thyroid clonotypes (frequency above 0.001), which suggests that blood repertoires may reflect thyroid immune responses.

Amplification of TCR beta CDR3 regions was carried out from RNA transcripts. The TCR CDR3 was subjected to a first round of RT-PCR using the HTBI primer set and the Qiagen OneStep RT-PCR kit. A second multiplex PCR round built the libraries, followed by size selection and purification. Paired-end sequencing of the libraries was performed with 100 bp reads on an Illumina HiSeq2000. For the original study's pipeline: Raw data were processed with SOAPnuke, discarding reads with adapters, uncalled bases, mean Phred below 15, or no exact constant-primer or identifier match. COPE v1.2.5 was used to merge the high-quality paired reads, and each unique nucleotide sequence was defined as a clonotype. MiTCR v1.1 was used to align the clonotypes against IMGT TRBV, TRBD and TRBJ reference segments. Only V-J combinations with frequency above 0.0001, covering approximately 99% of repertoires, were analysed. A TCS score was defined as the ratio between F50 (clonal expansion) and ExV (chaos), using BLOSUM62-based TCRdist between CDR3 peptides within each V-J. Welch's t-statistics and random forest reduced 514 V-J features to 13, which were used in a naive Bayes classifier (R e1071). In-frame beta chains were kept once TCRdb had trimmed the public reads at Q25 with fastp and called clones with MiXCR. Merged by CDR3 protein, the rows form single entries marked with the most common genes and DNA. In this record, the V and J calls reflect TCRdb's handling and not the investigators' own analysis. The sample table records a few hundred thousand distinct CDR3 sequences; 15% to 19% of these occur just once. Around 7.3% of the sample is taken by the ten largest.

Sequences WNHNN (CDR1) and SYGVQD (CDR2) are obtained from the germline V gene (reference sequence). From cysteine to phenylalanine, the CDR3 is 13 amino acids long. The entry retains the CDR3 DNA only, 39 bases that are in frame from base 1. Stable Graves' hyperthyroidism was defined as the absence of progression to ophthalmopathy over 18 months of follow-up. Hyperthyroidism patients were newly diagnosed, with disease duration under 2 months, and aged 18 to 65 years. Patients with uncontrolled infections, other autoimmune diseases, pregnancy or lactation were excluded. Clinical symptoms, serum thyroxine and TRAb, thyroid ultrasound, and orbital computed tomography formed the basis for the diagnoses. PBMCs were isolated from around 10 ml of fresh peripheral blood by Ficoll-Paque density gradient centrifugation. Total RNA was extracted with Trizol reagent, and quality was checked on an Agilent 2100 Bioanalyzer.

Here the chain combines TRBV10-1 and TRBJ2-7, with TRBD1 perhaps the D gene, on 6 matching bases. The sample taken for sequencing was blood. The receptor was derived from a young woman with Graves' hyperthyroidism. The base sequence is TGTGCCAGCAGCCAAGAACAGGGCTACGAGCAGTACTTC. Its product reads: CASSQEQGYEQYF.